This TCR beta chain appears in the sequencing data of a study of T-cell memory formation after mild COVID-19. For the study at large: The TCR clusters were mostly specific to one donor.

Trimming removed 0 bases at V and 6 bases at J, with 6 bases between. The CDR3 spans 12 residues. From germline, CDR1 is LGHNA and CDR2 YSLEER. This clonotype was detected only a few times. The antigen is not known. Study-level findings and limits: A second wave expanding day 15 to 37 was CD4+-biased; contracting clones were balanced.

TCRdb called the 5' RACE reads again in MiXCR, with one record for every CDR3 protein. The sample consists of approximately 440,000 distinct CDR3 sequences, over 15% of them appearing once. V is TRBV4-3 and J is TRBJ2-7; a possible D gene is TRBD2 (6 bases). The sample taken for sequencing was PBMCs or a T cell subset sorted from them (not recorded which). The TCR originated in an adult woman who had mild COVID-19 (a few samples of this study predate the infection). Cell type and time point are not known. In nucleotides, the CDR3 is TGCGCCAGCAGCCAAGAGGGAGGCGAGCAGTACTTC. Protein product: CASSQEGGEQYF.